The 24 T cell receptor beta chains given below trace back to one sample, sequenced in a study of T-cell reconstitution after alpha-beta-depleted transplantation in children. Unique molecular identifiers tagged the TCRbeta library. TCRdb re-called the PCR reads through MiXCR, storing one row per CDR3 protein. The table records about 980,000 distinct CDR3 sequences, 25% to 35% of them present only once. The sequences come from PBMCs, mostly from graft donor cells, collected 360 days after TCRalphabeta/CD19-depleted stem cell transplant. The receptors shown here come from a boy under two years old who had a stem cell transplant for SCID, so the T cells may come from the graft donor.

The chain recombines TRBV5-6 with TRBJ1-1, with a possible D match to TRBD1 (5 bases). Germline values: CDR1 SGHDT, CDR2 YYEEEE. The CDR3 extends over 14 amino acids. V lost 3 bases, J lost 1 base, and 10 bases lay in between. CDR3 residues: CASSWGKPNTEAFF. In DNA form, the CDR3 reads TGTGCCAGCAGCTGGGGGAAACCGAACACTGAAGCTTTCTTT.

The chain couples TRBV9 to TRBJ2-5, with a possible D match to TRBD2 (6 bases). The CDR3 has 15 amino acids. The germline CDR1 and CDR2 sequences are SGDLS and YYNGEE. Trimming took 0 bases from V and 5 from J, leaving 14 bases between them. The CDR3: CASSVGLVSFETQYF. CDR3 bases: TGTGCCAGCAGCGTAGGACTAGTGTCTTTTGAGACCCAGTACTTC.

The V call is TRBV27, the J call TRBJ2-3; TRBD1 or TRBD2 may be the D gene (7 bases each). Germline assignment: CDR1 MNHEY and CDR2 SMNVEV (reference sequence). The V end lost 3 bases, the J end lost 6 bases, and 22 bases lay between the germline ends. The CDR3 spans 17 residues. The CDR3 coding sequence is TGTGCCAGCAGTTTCCTACGACTAGCAGGGGGGCTGGATACGCAGTATTTT. Translated, it gives CASSFLRLAGGLDTQYF.

This clonotype was recorded many times. The chain joins TRBV10-3 to TRBJ2-1, with unresolved D. This CDR3 has 12 amino acids. V was pared by 6 bases and J by 8 bases, with 11 bases between. In germline, CDR1 is ENHRY, CDR2 SYGVKD. CDR3: CAIRSGGDEQFF. The CDR3 DNA follows: TGTGCCATCAGATCGGGCGGAGATGAGCAGTTCTTC.

The chain is built from TRBV20-1 and TRBJ2-1; tentatively, D is TRBD2 (6 bases). Trimming stripped 4 bases from V and 4 bases from J, with 14 bases between. Germline assignment: CDR1 DFQATT and CDR2 SNEGSKA (reference sequence). The CDR3 consists of 14 residues. The CDR3 protein is CSAIRRGSYNEQFF. The CDR3 DNA reads as TGCAGTGCTATCCGGCGGGGCTCATACAATGAGCAGTTCTTC.

This clonotype showed up just a few times. The chain links TRBV3-1 to TRBJ2-1, with D possibly TRBD2 on 6 matching bases. V lost 4 bases, J lost 4 bases, and 14 bases lay in between. This CDR3 is built from 15 residues. Germline lookup yields CDR1 LGHDT and CDR2 YNNKEL (reference sequence). The CDR3 coding sequence is TGTGCCAGCAGCCTTACGGGTAGCGGATACAATGAGCAGTTCTTC. Its translation: CASSLTGSGYNEQFF.

This clonotype was observed many times. This rearrangement joins TRBV5-1 to TRBJ2-1; 9 nucleotides agree with TRBD1. Germline V gene lookup returns CDR1 SGHRS and CDR2 YFSETQ. V was pared by 0 bases and J by 7 bases, with 8 bases of the junction left unmatched. The CDR3 is 16 residues long. CDR3 DNA: TGCGCCAGCAGCTTGGAGAGGACAGGGGTGAGGAATGAGCAGTTCTTC. Protein product: CASSLERTGVRNEQFF. The full variable domain, rest sourced from reference TRBV5-1 and TRBJ2-1, is KAGVTQTPRYLIKTRGQQVTLSCSPISGHRSVSWYQQTPGQGLQFLFEYFSETQRNKGNFPGRFSGRQFSNSRSEMNVSTLELGDSALYLCASSLERTGVRNEQFFGPGTRLTVL.

This clonotype showed up just a few times. The CDR3 DNA follows: TGTGCCAGCAGCGGAATGCAGACGAACACTGAAGCTTTCTTT. It translates to CASSGMQTNTEAFF. The rearrangement joins TRBV12-3 or TRBV12-4 to TRBJ1-1; D gene ambiguous. V was shortened by 6 bases and J by 1 base, with 12 bases between the two germline ends. The CDR3 extends over 14 amino acids.

This clonotype was detected a few times. The rearrangement joins TRBV3-1 to TRBJ1-2; D is unresolved. With 2 bases removed from V and 6 bases from J, the gap between germline ends came to 7 bases. Germline V gene lookup returns CDR1 LGHDT and CDR2 YNNKEL (reference sequence). The CDR3 sequence is 12 residues long. CDR3 coding DNA: TGTGCCAGCAGCCAAATTGATAATGGCTACACCTTC. Protein sequence: CASSQIDNGYTF.

This clonotype was observed a handful of times. The junction differs from germline at one of its ends, possibly a read error. The chain employs TRBV27 and TRBJ2-1; the D call may be TRBD1 or TRBD2 (5 bases each). CDR1 is MNHEY, CDR2 SMNVEV, per germline (reference sequence). CDR3 length equals 12 residues. The CDR3 DNA is TGTGCCAGCAGTTTAAGGGGCGGGCCCAGGATCTTC. Its translation: CASSLRGGPRIF.

The V and J genes are TRBV5-1 and TRBJ2-1; no clear D gene. The CDR3 spans 14 residues. The V and J ends lost 0 bases and 5 bases respectively, with 9 bases between them. The germline V gene has CDR1 SGHRS and CDR2 YFSETQ. CDR3 bases: TGCGCCAGCAGCTTGGTTGGATTAAACAATGAGCAGTTCTTC. This gives the protein CASSLVGLNNEQFF.

The chain links TRBV5-1 to TRBJ1-1; 7 bases line up with TRBD1. This CDR3 is 16 amino acids long. With V trimmed by 0 bases and J by 0 bases, 5 bases remained unmatched. Germline CDR1 is SGHRS and CDR2 is YFSETQ. CDR3 sequence reads: CASSLAGQTMNTEAFF. The DNA of the CDR3 is TGCGCCAGCAGCTTGGCGGGACAGACCATGAACACTGAAGCTTTCTTT.

The table lists this clonotype with many counts. The rearrangement links TRBV7-6 to TRBJ2-3; no reliable D call. V was trimmed by 1 base and J by 3 bases, leaving 8 bases between them. CDR3 size: 14 residues. In germline, CDR1 is SGHVS, CDR2 FNYEAQ. The CDR3 spells CASSLDPRTDTQYF. As DNA, the CDR3 is TGTGCCAGCAGCTTAGATCCGAGGACAGATACGCAGTATTTT.

This clonotype turned up a few times. The rearrangement joins TRBV5-1 to TRBJ2-3; D perhaps matches TRBD2 (6 bases). CDR3 length equals 15 residues. The V end was cut by 2 bases, the J end by 3 bases, with 13 bases between. Germline CDR1 reads SGHRS; CDR2 reads YFSETQ. CDR3 in DNA: TGCGCCAGCAGCTTAGTTGGGGAGGAAACAGATACGCAGTATTTT. Protein product: CASSLVGEETDTQYF.

This clonotype was recorded many times. The chain has TRBV25-1 and TRBJ2-4; the D is unclear. The CDR3 length is 14 residues. V lost 10 bases, J lost 0 bases, and 13 bases lay in between. The germline CDR1 and CDR2 sequences are MGHDK and SYGVNS. The CDR3 reads CATESRVAKNIQYF. The CDR3 nucleotides are TGTGCCACCGAATCCCGGGTAGCCAAAAACATTCAGTACTTC.

This clonotype was seen a few times. The V and J genes are TRBV4-1 and TRBJ2-7, with 10 positions matching TRBD1. The V gene end was trimmed by 1 base and the J gene end by 4 bases; junction bases not matched to a gene: 7. This CDR3 has 16 amino acids. Germline V gene lookup returns CDR1 MGHRA and CDR2 YSYEKL. The CDR3 coding sequence is TGCGCCAGCAGCCAAGGCCTCCGGGACAGGGGTTACGAGCAGTACTTC. This gives the protein CASSQGLRDRGYEQYF.

This clonotype has a handful of counts. The rearrangement uses TRBV29-1 and TRBJ2-5; 7 bases fit TRBD1. With 6 bases clipped from V and 4 bases from J, the junction kept 14 bases outside the gene matches. This CDR3 has 15 residues. Germline V gene sequence: CDR1 SQVTM, CDR2 ANQGSEA. The CDR3 loop is CSVPGGSDSLETQYF. In DNA, the CDR3 is TGCAGCGTCCCAGGGGGTAGCGACTCACTAGAGACCCAGTACTTC.

This clonotype was recorded a few times. The chain has TRBV5-1 and TRBJ2-1, with D possibly matching TRBD2 (6 bases). Germline V gives CDR1 SGHRS, CDR2 YFSETQ. The ends were cut back, 2 bases at V and 0 bases at J, with 15 bases in the middle. The CDR3 runs 17 residues. CDR3 bases: TGCGCCAGCAGCTTTTTCGGCGGGGCGAGCTCCTACAATGAGCAGTTCTTC. Translation: CASSFFGGASSYNEQFF.

The genes are TRBV4-2 and TRBJ2-1; a weak D match, TRBD1 (6 bases). The germline V and J ends were trimmed by 4 bases and 5 bases, with 18 bases remaining between them. This CDR3 spans 16 amino acids. CDR1 is LGHNA, CDR2 YNFKEQ, per germline. The CDR3 DNA follows: TGTGCCAGCAGCCGGCAAACCCAGGGGAACGACAATGAGCAGTTCTTC. As protein: CASSRQTQGNDNEQFF.

The V and J genes are TRBV20-1 and TRBJ2-4; tentatively, D is TRBD1 (5 bases). Germline V gene data show CDR1 as DFQATT and CDR2 as SNEGSKA (reference sequence). The CDR3 loop spans 15 amino acids. V was clipped by 3 bases and J by 0 bases, with 12 bases between them. The CDR3 sequence: CSARMGQLAKNIQYF. CDR3 bases: TGCAGTGCTAGGATGGGGCAACTAGCCAAAAACATTCAGTACTTC.

The chain employs TRBV12-3 or TRBV12-4 and TRBJ2-2; D is undetermined. V lost 7 bases and J 4 bases, leaving 10 bases between the germline ends. The CDR3 is made up of 13 amino acids. The CDR3 protein is CASIPSSTGELFF. Here the CDR3 DNA reads TGTGCCAGCATCCCCTCTTCCACCGGGGAGCTGTTTTTT.

The V call is TRBV18, the J call TRBJ2-5, with 7 bases aligning to TRBD1. CDR1 is KGHSH, CDR2 LQKENI, per germline. The CDR3 length is 17 residues. V trimming: 2 bases; J trimming: 0 bases; junction bases outside the gene matches: 9. DNA of the CDR3: TGTGCCAGCTCACCAGGTGACAGGGATTGGGACCAAGAGACCCAGTACTTC. The encoded protein is CASSPGDRDWDQETQYF.

This sequence joins TRBV12-3 or TRBV12-4 and TRBJ1-4; TRBD1 matches 11 bases. V gave up 3 bases and J gave up 7 bases; unmatched junction bases: 4. The CDR3 covers 15 residues. Here the CDR3 reads CASSFGQGAIEKLFF. In nucleotides, the CDR3 is TGTGCCAGCAGTTTCGGACAGGGGGCGATTGAAAAACTGTTTTTT.

This clonotype occurred many times. The chain joins TRBV18 to TRBJ2-1; 10 bases match TRBD2. V dropped 8 bases and J dropped 1; count of bases not matched to a gene: 8. The CDR3 has 16 residues. Per germline, CDR1 KGHSH and CDR2 LQKENI. For the CDR3, the DNA is TGTGCCAGCAGCCCCCGGACTAGCGGATCCTACAATGAGCAGTTCTTC. Its protein product is CASSPRTSGSYNEQFF.